The TCR beta chain described here comes from a study of monozygotic twins with inflammatory bowel disease. Whole-study results and caveats: Cells of different T cell subtypes could not be told apart. TCRbeta inverse Simpson diversity was decreased in IBD patients versus healthy co-twins.

From germline, CDR1 is SGHRS and CDR2 YFSETQ. The CDR3 is made up of 17 amino acids. Of note for this clonotype: The antigen is not known.

PCR of TCRalpha and TCRbeta cDNA was nested, with two rounds of 16 and 9 cycles. TCRdb reprocessed the 5' RACE reads; each CDR3 protein has one entry and no DNA is given. Recorded for this sample: fewer than 350,000 distinct CDR3 sequences. The TCR comes from a human donor with ulcerative colitis or Crohn's disease, or a healthy co-twin of an affected twin (not recorded which). Sequenced input: blood. The V gene is TRBV5-1, the J gene TRBJ2-6. The CDR3 region is CASSQSQLLSGANVLTF.